Sequencing of this TCR beta chain was carried out in a study of T-cell memory formation after mild COVID-19. General study results and limits: Clones shrinking from day 15 to 85 showed even CD4/CD8 mixes; later expanders tilted CD4+. The appearance of some responding clones in pre-infection memory suggested that cross-reactive memory joined.

TCRdb re-analysed the 5' RACE reads in MiXCR, keeping a single row per CDR3 protein. This table has roughly 380,000 distinct CDR3 sequences, approximately 29% appearing once. This clonotype occurred a few times. Antigen unknown. Sequencing input: PBMCs or a T cell subset sorted from them (not recorded which). This receptor was taken from an adult woman who had mild COVID-19 (a few samples of this study predate the infection). Cell type and time point are not known.

The CDR3 loop reads CSAAPSSGANVLTF. The CDR3 coding sequence is TGCAGTGCTGCTCCAAGCTCTGGGGCCAACGTCCTGACTTTC. The rearrangement links TRBV20-1 to TRBJ2-6, with D unclear. The V gene's germline CDR1 is DFQATT and CDR2 SNEGSKA (reference sequence). CDR3 length equals 14 residues. V was cut by 5 bases and J by 0 bases, with 8 bases left in between.